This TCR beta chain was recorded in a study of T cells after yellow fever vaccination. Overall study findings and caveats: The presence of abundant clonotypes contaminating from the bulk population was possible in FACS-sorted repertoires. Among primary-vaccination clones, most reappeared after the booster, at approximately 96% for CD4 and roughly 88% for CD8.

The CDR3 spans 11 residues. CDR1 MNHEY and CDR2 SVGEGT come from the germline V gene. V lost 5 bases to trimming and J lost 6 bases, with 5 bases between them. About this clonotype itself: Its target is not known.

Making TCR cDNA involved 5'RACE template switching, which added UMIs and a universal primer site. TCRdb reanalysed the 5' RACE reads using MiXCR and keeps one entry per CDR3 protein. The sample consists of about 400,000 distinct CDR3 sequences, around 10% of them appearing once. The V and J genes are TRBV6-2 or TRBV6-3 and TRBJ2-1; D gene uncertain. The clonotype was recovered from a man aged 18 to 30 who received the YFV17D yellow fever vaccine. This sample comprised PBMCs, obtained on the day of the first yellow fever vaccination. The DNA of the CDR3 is TGTGCCAGCAGTACCAGCAATGAGCAGTTCTTC. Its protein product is CASSTSNEQFF.